The TCR beta chain under discussion was sequenced for a study of naive and memory T cell subsets. General study results and limits: Especially in CD8 cells, naive repertoires contained a few larger clonotypes, possibly CD45RA-re-expressing memory cells. Over 90% of naive TCR sequences appeared only once, unlike memory subsets. Gini index rose across naive, CM, EM and EMRA in CD4 and CD8.

Germline V CDR1 and CDR2: MGHRA, YSYEKL. V was shortened by 0 bases and J by 4 bases, with 7 bases between the two germline ends. CDR3 length: 14 amino acids. Both TRBC1 and TRBC2 were covered by a beta constant-region primer of two equimolar oligonucleotides. The ligated cDNA underwent four PCR rounds using SP2 and nested alpha and beta constant-region primers. TCRdb reprocessed the UMI-ligation and nested PCR reads with MiXCR, giving one entry per CDR3 protein. The sample has 130,000 to 150,000 distinct CDR3 sequences, about 23% seen once. A remark on this clonotype: What it recognizes is unknown.

Sample: naive CD4+ T cells from blood. The chain has TRBV4-1 and TRBJ2-1; the D is unclear. This receptor was identified in a human donor in good health. CDR3 in amino acids: CASSQEPRYNEQFF. The CDR3 coding sequence is TGCGCCAGCAGCCAAGAACCTCGGTACAATGAGCAGTTCTTC.